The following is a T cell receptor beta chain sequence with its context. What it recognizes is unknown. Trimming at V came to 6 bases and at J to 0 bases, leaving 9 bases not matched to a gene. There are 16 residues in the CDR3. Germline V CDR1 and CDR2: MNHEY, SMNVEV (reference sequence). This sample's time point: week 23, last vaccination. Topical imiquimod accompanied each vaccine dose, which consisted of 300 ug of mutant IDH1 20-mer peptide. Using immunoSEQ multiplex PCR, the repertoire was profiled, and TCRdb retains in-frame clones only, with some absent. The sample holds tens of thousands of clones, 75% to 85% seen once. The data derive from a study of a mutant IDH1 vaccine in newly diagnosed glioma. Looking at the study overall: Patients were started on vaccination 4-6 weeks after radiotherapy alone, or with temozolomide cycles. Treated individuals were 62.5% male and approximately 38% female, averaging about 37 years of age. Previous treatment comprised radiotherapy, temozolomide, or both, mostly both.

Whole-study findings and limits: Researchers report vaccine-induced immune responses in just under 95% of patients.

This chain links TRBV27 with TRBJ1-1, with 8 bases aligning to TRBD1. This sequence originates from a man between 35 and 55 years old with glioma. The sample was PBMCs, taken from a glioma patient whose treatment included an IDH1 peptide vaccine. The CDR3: CASSRRGQVVNTEAFF. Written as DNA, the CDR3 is TGTGCCAGCAGCCGTAGGGGACAGGTGGTGAACACTGAAGCTTTCTTT.